This TCR beta chain was recovered during a study of CD8 T cells in ankylosing spondylitis. About this clonotype itself: The antigen remains undetermined.

From the 5' RACE reads, TCRdb called clonotypes with MiXCR, one entry per CDR3 protein. The repertoire holds more than 600,000 distinct CDR3 sequences, with around 17% as singletons. Overall study findings and caveats: A TCR beta motif of roughly 8 highly homologous variants seemed to mark ankylosing spondylitis blood. According to the report, clones linked to the disease were significantly enriched in matched synovial fluid samples taken from ankylosing spondylitis patients.

Sequences were obtained from blood, either unsorted or a sorted T cell fraction (not recorded which). The source is a male donor with ankylosing spondylitis.

CDR3 nucleotides: TGCGCCAGCAGCCCTGGCAGGGCCATATACGAGCAGTACTTC. It is translated as CASSPGRAIYEQYF. The chain joins TRBV5-1 to TRBJ2-7, with D perhaps TRBD1 (5 bases). This CDR3 is 14 amino acids long. Germline V gene data show CDR1 as SGHRS and CDR2 as YFSETQ. The ends were cut back, 4 bases at V and 4 bases at J, with 15 bases in the middle. Full variable domain (remainder filled in from reference TRBV5-1 and TRBJ2-7): KAGVTQTPRYLIKTRGQQVTLSCSPISGHRSVSWYQQTPGQGLQFLFEYFSETQRNKGNFPGRFSGRQFSNSRSEMNVSTLELGDSALYLCASSPGRAIYEQYFGPGTRLTVT.